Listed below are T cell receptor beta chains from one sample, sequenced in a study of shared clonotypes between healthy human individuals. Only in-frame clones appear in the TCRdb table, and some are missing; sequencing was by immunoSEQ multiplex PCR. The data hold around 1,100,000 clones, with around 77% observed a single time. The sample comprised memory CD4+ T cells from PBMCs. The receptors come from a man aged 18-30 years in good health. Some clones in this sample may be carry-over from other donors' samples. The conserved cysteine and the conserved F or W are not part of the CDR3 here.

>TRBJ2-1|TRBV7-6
ASSPGTFNEQF
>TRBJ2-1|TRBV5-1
ASTQGAGTSGPEQF
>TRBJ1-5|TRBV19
ASSFRDSNQPQH
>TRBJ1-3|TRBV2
ASSALGAGGNTIY
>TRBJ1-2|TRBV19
ASSTIQGAWYGYT
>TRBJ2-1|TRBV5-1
ASRVGEHNEQF
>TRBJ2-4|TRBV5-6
ASSFRQGLAKNIQY
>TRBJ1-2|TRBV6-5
ASIPTGGTHGYT
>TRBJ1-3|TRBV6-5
ASSGPSSGNTIY
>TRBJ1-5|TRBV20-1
SAGVAQPQH
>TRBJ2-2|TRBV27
ASSFLRGMDTGELF
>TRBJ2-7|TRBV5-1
ASSSRTGDYEQY
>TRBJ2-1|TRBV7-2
ASSTPLAGLSYNEQF
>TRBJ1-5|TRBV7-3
ASSSRGAQH
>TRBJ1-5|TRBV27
ASSVPTSSRDRSMGQPQH
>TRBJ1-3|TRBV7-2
ASSFLVPGNTIY
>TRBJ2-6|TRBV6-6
ASRDPGANVLT
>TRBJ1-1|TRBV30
AWTTVNTEAF
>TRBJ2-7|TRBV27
ASSAGSYEQY
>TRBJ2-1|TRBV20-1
SVPFNEQF
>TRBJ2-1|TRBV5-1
ASSLSRASFVRGSNEQF
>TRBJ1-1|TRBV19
ASSTEWSTGYWERAF
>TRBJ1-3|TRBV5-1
ASSSKDFSSGNTIY
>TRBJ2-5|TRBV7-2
ASSFPATETQY
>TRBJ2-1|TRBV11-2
ASSRLDEQF
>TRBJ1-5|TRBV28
ASSLGDSLRNQPQH
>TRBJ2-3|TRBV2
ASSATSGRADTQY
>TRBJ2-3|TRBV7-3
ASSPRRGDTQY
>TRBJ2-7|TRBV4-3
ASSQDRREQY
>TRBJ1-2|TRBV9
ASSVAPQGRYGYT
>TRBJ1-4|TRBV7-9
ASSPGVNNEKLF
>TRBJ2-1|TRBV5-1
ASSLLGTSDNEQF
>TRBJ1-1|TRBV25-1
ASSTHRGYLTEAF
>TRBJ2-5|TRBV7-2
ASSPRTRSGGTQY
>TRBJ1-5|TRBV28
ASSFYRGQPQH
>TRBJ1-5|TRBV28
ASSTGSQPQH
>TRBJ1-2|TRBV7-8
ASSLEVGRAFLDT
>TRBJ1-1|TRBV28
ASSSLGTRGF
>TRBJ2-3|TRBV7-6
ASSLQGGGADTQY
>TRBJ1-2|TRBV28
ASGLEGNYGYT
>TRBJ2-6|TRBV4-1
ASSRRAGTGIITGANVLT
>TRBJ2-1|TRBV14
ASSQVALTSGSRGAYNEQF
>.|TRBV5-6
ASSANHGTGGLLGYEQY
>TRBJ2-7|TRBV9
ASSAGGSPYEQY
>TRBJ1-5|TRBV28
ASSSYSNQPQH
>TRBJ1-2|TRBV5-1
ASSWGTAANYGYT
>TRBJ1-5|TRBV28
AGRGGNQPQH
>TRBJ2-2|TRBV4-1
ASSQVGSAGYTGELF
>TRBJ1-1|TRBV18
ASSLWTGRDTEAF
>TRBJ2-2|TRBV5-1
ASSLTSGRNTGELF